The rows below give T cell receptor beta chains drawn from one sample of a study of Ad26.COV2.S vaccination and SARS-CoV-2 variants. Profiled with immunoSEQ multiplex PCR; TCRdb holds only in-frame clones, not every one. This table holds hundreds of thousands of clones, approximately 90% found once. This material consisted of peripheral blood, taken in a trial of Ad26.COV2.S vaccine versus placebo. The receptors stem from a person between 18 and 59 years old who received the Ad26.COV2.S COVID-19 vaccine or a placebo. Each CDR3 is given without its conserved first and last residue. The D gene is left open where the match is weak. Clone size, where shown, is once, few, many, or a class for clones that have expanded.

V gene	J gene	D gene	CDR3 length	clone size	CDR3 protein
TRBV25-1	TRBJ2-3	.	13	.	ASTPSSGLSGTQY
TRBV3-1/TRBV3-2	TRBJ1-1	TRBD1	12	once	ASSQENRGTEAF
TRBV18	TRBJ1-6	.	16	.	ASSPLMSGSGDHSPLH
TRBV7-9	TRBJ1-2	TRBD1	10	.	ASRRDRAPYT
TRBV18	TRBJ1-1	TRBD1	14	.	ASSPLPQGDNTEAF
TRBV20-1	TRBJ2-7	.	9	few	SARVGYEQY
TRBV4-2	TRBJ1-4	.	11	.	ASSHPSNEKLF
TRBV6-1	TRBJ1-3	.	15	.	ASSEAWFSGTGNTIY
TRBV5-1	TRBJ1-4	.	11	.	ASSLGSNEKLF
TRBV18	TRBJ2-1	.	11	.	ASSPPSYNEQF
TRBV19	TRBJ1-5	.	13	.	ASSIEGQIHQPQH
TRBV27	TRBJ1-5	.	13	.	ASSFFMGMNQPQH
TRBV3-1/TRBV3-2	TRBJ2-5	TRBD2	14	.	ASSQDNSGGSETQY
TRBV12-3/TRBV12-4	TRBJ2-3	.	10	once	ASSVGYDTQY
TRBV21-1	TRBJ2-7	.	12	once	ASTRTGETYEQY
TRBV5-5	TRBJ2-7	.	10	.	ASSLDTYEQY
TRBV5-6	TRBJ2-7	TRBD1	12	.	ASSKTGYLGEQY
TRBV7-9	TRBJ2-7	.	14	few	ASSLAGSGQRYEQY
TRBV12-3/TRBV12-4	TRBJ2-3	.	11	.	ASSLRVTDTQY
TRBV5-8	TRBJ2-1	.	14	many	ASSLDMDTVKNEQF
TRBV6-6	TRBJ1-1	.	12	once	ASRDSLMNTEAF
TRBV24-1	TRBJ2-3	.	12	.	ATSDRISTDTQY
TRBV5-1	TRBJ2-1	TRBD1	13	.	ASSKTGGGYNEQF
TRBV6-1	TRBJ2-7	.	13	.	ASSEGAGHLYEQY
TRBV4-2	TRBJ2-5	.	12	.	ASSQDASKETQY
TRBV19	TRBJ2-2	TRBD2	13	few	ASSLLAGGSGELF
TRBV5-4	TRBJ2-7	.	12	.	ASSLGQVGYEQY
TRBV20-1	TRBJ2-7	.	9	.	SVGQGYEQY
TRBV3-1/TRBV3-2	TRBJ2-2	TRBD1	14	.	ASSPTGQGNTGELF
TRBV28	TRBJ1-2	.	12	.	ASGVGTQNYGYT
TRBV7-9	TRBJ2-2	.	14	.	ASSFPGWQPTGELF
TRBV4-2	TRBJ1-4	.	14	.	ASSQGGTREDEKLF
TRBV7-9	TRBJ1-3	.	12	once	ASSRESGGNTIY
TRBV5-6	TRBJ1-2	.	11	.	ASSFGGRYGYT
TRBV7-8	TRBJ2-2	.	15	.	ASSFIVRLEINGELF
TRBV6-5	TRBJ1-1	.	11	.	ASSQTGNTEAF
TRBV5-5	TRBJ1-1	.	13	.	ASSPSPGENTEAF
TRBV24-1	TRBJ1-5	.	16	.	ATSDSPLYGEMDQPQH
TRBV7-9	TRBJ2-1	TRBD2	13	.	ASSFLSGVYNEQF
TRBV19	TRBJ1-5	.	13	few	ASSQRQGRNQPQH
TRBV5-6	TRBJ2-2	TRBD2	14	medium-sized	ASSLPGLADSGELF
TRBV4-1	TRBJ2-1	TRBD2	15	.	ASSQESGGASYNEQF
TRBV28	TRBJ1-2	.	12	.	ASSSQGANYGYT
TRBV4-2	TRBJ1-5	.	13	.	ASSQDRGVDQPQH
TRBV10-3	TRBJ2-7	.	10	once	AISDTAYEQY
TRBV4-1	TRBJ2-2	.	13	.	ASSQEAGSTGELF
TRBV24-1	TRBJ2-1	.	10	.	ATSTGNDEQF
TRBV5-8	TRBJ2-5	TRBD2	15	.	ASSLFASGRGGETQY
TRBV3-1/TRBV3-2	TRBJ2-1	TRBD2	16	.	ASSQDRGTSGSYNEQF
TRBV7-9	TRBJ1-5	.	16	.	ASSFPRGSPYSNQPQH
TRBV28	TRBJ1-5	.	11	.	ASSPSLNQPQH
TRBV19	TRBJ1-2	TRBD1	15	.	ASSIVLAAGGYAGYT
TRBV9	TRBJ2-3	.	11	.	ASSVTSTDTQY
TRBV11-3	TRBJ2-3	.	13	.	ASSSGRITPDTQY
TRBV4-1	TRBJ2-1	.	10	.	ASSQDVGGQF